Reported below is one TCR beta chain. Antigen specificity is unknown. The data were produced by immunoSEQ multiplex PCR, yet TCRdb's version contains in-frame clones alone and is incomplete. Of just under 150,000 clones in the sample, 88% are singletons; the top ten hold 5.4%. The data belong to a study of T cell responses to AZD1222 COVID-19 vaccine. Broader study findings: Females outnumbered males among donors, who were mostly white British; clonal diversity was possibly underestimated.

Germline CDR1 reads SEHNR; CDR2 reads FQNEAQ (reference sequence). V shed 3 bases and J shed 2 bases, with 8 bases lying between them. The CDR3 loop spans 15 amino acids. The sequence was collected from an adult who received the MenACWY meningococcal vaccine as a control. The chain links TRBV7-9 to TRBJ1-6; tentative D call: TRBD1 (5 bases). The source material was peripheral blood, sampled 28 days after the second dose of the MenACWY control vaccine. The CDR3, as DNA: TGTGCCAGCAGCTTGCAGGACACCTATAATTCACCCCTCCACTTT. This gives the protein CASSLQDTYNSPLHF. Based on the CDR3 plus reference TRBV7-9 and TRBJ1-6, the full variable domain is DTGVSQNPRHKITKRGQNVTFRCDPISEHNRLYWYRQTLGQGPEFLTYFQNEAQLEKSRLLSDRFSAERPKGSFSTLEIQRTEQGDSAMYLCASSLQDTYNSPLHFGNGTRLTVT.